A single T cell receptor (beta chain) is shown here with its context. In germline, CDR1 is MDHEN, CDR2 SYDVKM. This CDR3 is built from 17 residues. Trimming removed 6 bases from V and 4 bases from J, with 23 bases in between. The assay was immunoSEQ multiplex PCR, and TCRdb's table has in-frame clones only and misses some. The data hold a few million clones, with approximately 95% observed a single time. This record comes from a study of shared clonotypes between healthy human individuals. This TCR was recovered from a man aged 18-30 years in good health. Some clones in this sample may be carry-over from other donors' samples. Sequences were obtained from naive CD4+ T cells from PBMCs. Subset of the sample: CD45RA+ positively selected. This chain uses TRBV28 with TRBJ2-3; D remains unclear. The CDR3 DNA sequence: TGTGCCAGCAGCAAACCAAGACTCCGAACAACGGCAGATACGCAGTATTTT. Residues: CASSKPRLRTTADTQYF.